The sequence of this T cell receptor (beta chain) was determined in a study of PD-L1 blockade in urothelial cancer. As to time point: pretreatment peripheral blood. Germline V gene sequence: CDR1 WSHSY, CDR2 SAAADI. Trimming at V came to 4 bases and at J to 7 bases, leaving 0 bases not matched to a gene. CDR3 length equals 14 residues. Here immunoSEQ multiplex PCR was the method, and the copy in TCRdb shows in-frame clones only, minus some. This sample has roughly 91,000 clones, with 70% to 90% found just once. This TCR was sampled from a man in his fifties or sixties with urothelial cancer. The sample was PBMCs, taken around atezolizumab (anti-PD-L1) treatment. The gene calls are TRBV10-2 and TRBJ2-4, with TRBD2 matching over 14 bases. The CDR3 sequence: CASSGTSGRNIQYF. CDR3 DNA sequence: TGCGCCAGCAGTGGGACTAGCGGGAGGAACATTCAGTACTTC.